The T cell receptor beta chain under discussion was sequenced for a study of T-cell reconstitution after alpha-beta-depleted transplantation in children. The CDR3 has 14 amino acids. CDR1 is DFQATT, CDR2 SNEGSKA, per germline (reference sequence). Trimming at V came to 1 base and at J to 8 bases, leaving 7 bases not matched to a gene. As it was prepared, the TCRbeta library received unique molecular identifiers. TCRdb used MiXCR to reprocess the PCR reads, holding one entry per CDR3 protein. The sample includes about 270,000 distinct CDR3 sequences, about 10% of them seen just once. This clonotype has a handful of counts.

The sequence was obtained from a human donor who donated a stem cell graft to a child with SCID. The rearrangement uses TRBV20-1 and TRBJ2-1; 8 bases line up with TRBD2. Sample: PBMCs from the stem cell graft donor, taken from the stem cell graft. CDR3 DNA sequence: TGCAGTGCTAGAGGAGGACTAGCATTCGATGAGCAGTTCTTC. Amino acids: CSARGGLAFDEQFF.